This note documents a single TCR beta chain sequence. The sample belongs to a study of blood T cell repertoires in COVID-19. Across the study: There were acute and convalescent COVID-19 samples, and they came from the United States, Italy and Spain. PBMCs, B-cell-depleted T cells, or T cells were the source of the cDNA or gDNA that made up the material.

In the authors' workflow: Amplification with reference gene primers provided the estimates of nucleated cell counts. Generated by immunoSEQ multiplex PCR, the TCRdb table keeps only in-frame clones and is missing some. The D gene and trimming were derived from the DNA, and the V and J assignments and clone size from that table. The sample holds 100,000 or so clones, around 75% seen once. V lost 8 bases and J lost 2, with 13 bases in between. CDR3 length equals 13 residues. CDR1 is GTSNPN and CDR2 is SVGIG in the germline V gene (reference sequence). The sample consisted of peripheral blood. This rearrangement joins TRBV30 to TRBJ1-3; D gene uncertain. The receptor was derived from a human donor in a cohort sampled during active COVID-19. The CDR3, as DNA: TGTGCCGAAAGTCGGACTCCTGGAAACACCATATATTTT. This codes for CAESRTPGNTIYF. The full variable domain, rest sourced from reference TRBV30 and TRBJ1-3, is SQTIHQWPATLVQPVGSPLSLECTVEGTSNPNLYWYRQAAGRGLQLLFYSVGIGQISSEVPQNLSASRPQDRQFILSSKKLLLSDSGFYLCAESRTPGNTIYFGEGSWLTVV.